The 24 T cell receptor beta chains in this list originate from one sample, sequenced in a study of chemoradiotherapy in HPV16-positive cancers. Libraries were prepared by immunoSEQ multiplex PCR; TCRdb keeps only in-frame clonotypes and omits some of them. The sample shows roughly 19,000 clones, approximately 80% of them seen only once. The sample consisted of blood, taken from a patient who underwent chemoradiotherapy. These receptors came from a human donor with HPV-associated anogenital cancer.

The CDR3 sequence is CASSTPDINDEQYF. Here the CDR3 DNA reads TGTGCCAGCAGCACCCCCGACATTAACGACGAGCAGTACTTC. The genes are TRBV7-8 and TRBJ2-7, with unresolved D. Germline V gene lookup returns CDR1 SGHVS and CDR2 FQNEAQ. The CDR3 is 14 residues long. The V end was cut by 5 bases, the J end by 5 bases, with 16 bases between.

This chain connects TRBV18 to TRBJ2-1, with D possibly being TRBD1 (5 bases). The germline V and J ends were trimmed by 0 bases and 8 bases, with 14 bases remaining between them. This CDR3 contains 15 residues. Germline CDR1 is KGHSH and CDR2 is LQKENI. CDR3 bases: TGTGCCAGCTCACCACCGGTAGGGGCCCTCGATGAGCAGTTCTTC. Amino acid sequence: CASSPPVGALDEQFF.

V is TRBV9 and J is TRBJ1-3; 8 bases match TRBD1. The CDR3 length is 15 residues. The V gene end was trimmed by 4 bases and the J gene end by 3 bases; junction bases not matched to a gene: 6. The V gene's germline CDR1 is SGDLS and CDR2 YYNGEE. The CDR3 region has the DNA TGTGCCAGCAGCTCAGGGGGCGCACATGGAAACACCATATATTTT. Translating gives CASSSGGAHGNTIYF. Complete variable domain (other parts from reference TRBV9 and TRBJ1-3): DSGVTQTPKHLITATGQRVTLRCSPRSGDLSVYWYQQSLDQGLQFLIQYYNGEERAKGNILERFSAQQFPDLHSELNLSSLELGDSALYFCASSSGGAHGNTIYFGEGSWLTVV.

This rearrangement joins TRBV29-1 to TRBJ1-1, with a tentative D call TRBD1 (5 bases). The V end was cut by 6 bases, the J end by 2 bases, with 16 bases between. The CDR3 is 14 residues long. Germline assignment: CDR1 SQVTM and CDR2 ANQGSEA. The CDR3 reads CSVKTGTDNTEAFF. The CDR3 DNA reads TGCAGCGTCAAAACCGGGACGGACAACACTGAAGCTTTCTTT. The whole variable domain, filled in from reference TRBV29-1 and TRBJ1-1, reads SAVISQKPSRDICQRGTSLTIQCQVDSQVTMMFWYRQQPGQSLTLIATANQGSEATYESGFVIDKFPISRPNLTFSTLTVSNMSPEDSSIYLCSVKTGTDNTEAFFGQGTRLTVV.

The V and J genes are TRBV19 and TRBJ2-1; 8 bases align to TRBD2. V was pared by 8 bases and J by 9 bases, with 6 bases of the junction left unmatched. From germline, CDR1 is LNHDA and CDR2 SQIVND (reference sequence). This CDR3 region has 12 residues. CDR3 nucleotide sequence: TGTGCCAGTCTCGGGGGGGAGCCTGAGCAGTTCTTC. It specifies CASLGGEPEQFF.

The chain joins TRBV6-4 to TRBJ2-3, with D possibly TRBD2 on 5 matching bases. Trimming cost V 3 bases and J 3 bases, with 13 bases left between them. Germline V CDR1 and CDR2: MRHNA, SNTAGT. This CDR3 is 15 amino acids long. CDR3 amino acids: CASSERSRGTDTQYF. The CDR3 DNA follows: TGTGCCAGCAGTGAGAGGTCGAGAGGGACAGATACGCAGTATTTT.

This chain uses TRBV5-4 with TRBJ1-2; D remains ambiguous. V dropped 5 bases and J dropped 0 bases, with 17 bases sitting between them. The CDR3 contains 16 residues. The germline V gene has CDR1 SGHNT and CDR2 YYREEE (reference sequence). The CDR3 sequence is CASSLLTVGANYGYTF. CDR3 sequence (DNA): TGTGCCAGCAGTCTCCTAACAGTGGGAGCTAACTATGGCTACACCTTC. The full variable domain, in which reference TRBV5-4 and TRBJ1-2 provide the parts outside the CDR3, is ETGVTQSPTHLIKTRGQQVTLRCSSQSGHNTVSWYQQALGQGPQFIFQYYREEENGRGNFPPRFSGLQFPNYSSELNVNALELDDSALYLCASSLLTVGANYGYTFGSGTRLTVV.

This chain links TRBV6-5 with TRBJ2-5, with a tentative D call TRBD1 (5 bases). This CDR3 region has 14 residues. In germline, CDR1 is MNHEY, CDR2 SVGAGI. Trimming removed 7 bases at V and 3 bases at J, with 15 bases between. CDR3 sequence reads: CASTDARTKETQYF. The CDR3 DNA sequence: TGTGCCAGCACCGACGCCCGGACAAAAGAGACCCAGTACTTC.

The genes are TRBV19 and TRBJ2-7, with D perhaps TRBD1 or TRBD2 (5 bases each). CDR1 LNHDA and CDR2 SQIVND come from the germline V gene (reference sequence). Deletions cut 5 bases from V and 3 bases from J, with 11 bases between. The CDR3 sequence is 13 residues long. The CDR3 region has the DNA TGTGCCAGTAGTGGGGGTTCCCGCTACGAGCAGTACTTC. Translating gives CASSGGSRYEQYF.

The chain combines TRBV7-9 with TRBJ1-2, with a possible D match to TRBD1 (6 bases). The CDR3 extends over 13 amino acids. V was pared by 5 bases and J by 7 bases, with 14 bases between. The germline gives CDR1 SEHNR, CDR2 FQNEAQ (reference sequence). The CDR3 loop is CASSQTGMGGYTF. Written as DNA, the CDR3 is TGTGCCAGCAGCCAGACAGGAATGGGTGGCTACACCTTC. Looking up the rest from reference TRBV7-9 and TRBJ1-2 gives the full variable domain: DTGVSQNPRHKITKRGQNVTFRCDPISEHNRLYWYRQTLGQGPEFLTYFQNEAQLEKSRLLSDRFSAERPKGSFSTLEIQRTEQGDSAMYLCASSQTGMGGYTFGSGTRLTVV.

The rearrangement uses TRBV11-3 and TRBJ2-3; 7 positions match TRBD2. Germline CDR1 reads SGHNT; CDR2 reads YENEEA. The J segment lost 3 bases and the V segment lost 1 base, leaving 7 bases of the junction unmatched. This CDR3 region has 16 residues. CDR3 in amino acids: CASSLATGGSTDTQYF. CDR3 coding DNA: TGTGCCAGCAGCTTAGCCACGGGGGGTAGTACAGATACGCAGTATTTT.

The chain has TRBV7-6 and TRBJ1-1; D uncertain. V was trimmed by 4 bases and J by 7 bases, leaving 13 bases between them. Germline V gene data show CDR1 as SGHVS and CDR2 as FNYEAQ. CDR3 size: 13 residues. Here the CDR3 reads CASSWAGAIEAFF. The CDR3 DNA is TGTGCCAGCAGCTGGGCTGGAGCAATTGAAGCTTTCTTT.

The chain joins TRBV6-5 to TRBJ2-5; D is perhaps TRBD2 (5 bases). This CDR3 region has 12 residues. V was clipped by 11 bases and J by 7 bases, with 17 bases between them. Germline lookup yields CDR1 MNHEY and CDR2 SVGAGI. In DNA form, the CDR3 reads TGTGCCGTGGGCATAGGTGGAGGGACCCAGTACTTC. Translated: CAVGIGGGTQYF.

The chain is built from TRBV2 and TRBJ2-5; D remains ambiguous. Trimming removed 10 bases at V and 1 base at J, with 19 bases between. This CDR3 comprises 15 residues. Per germline, CDR1 SNHLY and CDR2 FYNNEI. CDR3 amino acids: CATTTFGSSQETQYF. The DNA for the CDR3 is TGTGCCACTACAACCTTTGGGTCTAGCCAAGAGACCCAGTACTTC.

This chain joins TRBV6-5 and TRBJ1-2; D gene unclear. This CDR3 spans 16 amino acids. Trimming took off 2 bases at V and 6 bases at J, with 19 bases between the two ends. CDR1 MNHEY and CDR2 SVGAGI come from the germline V gene. The CDR3 protein is CASSYAVIIGSHGYTF. The CDR3 coding sequence is TGTGCCAGCAGTTACGCCGTGATAATCGGGAGTCATGGCTACACCTTC.

The table lists this clone with a few counts. V and J are TRBV11-2 and TRBJ2-7; TRBD1 matches at 10 bases. The CDR3 runs to 15 residues. The germline V gene encodes CDR1 SGHAT and CDR2 FQNNGV. V shed 4 bases, J shed 5 bases, and the junction held 8 bases outside the gene matches. CDR3 bases: TGTGCCAGCAGCTCCTCCGGGACAGGGGACGACGAGCAGTACTTC. Translating gives CASSSSGTGDDEQYF. The entire variable domain, with the rest obtained from reference TRBV11-2 and TRBJ2-7, is as follows: EAGVAQSPRYKIIEKRQSVAFWCNPISGHATLYWYQQILGQGPKLLIQFQNNGVVDDSQLPKDRFSAERLKGVDSTLKIQPAKLEDSAVYLCASSSSGTGDDEQYFGPGTRLTVT.

V usage is TRBV27 and J usage is TRBJ1-5; perhaps TRBD1 as D (6 bases). CDR1 is MNHEY and CDR2 is SMNVEV in the germline V gene (reference sequence). CDR3 size: 14 residues. Trimming left V 2 bases short and J 5 bases short, with 10 bases between. CDR3 coding DNA: TGTGCCAGCAGTTTACAGGGGCAAGATCAGCCCCAGCATTTT. Protein product: CASSLQGQDQPQHF.

This rearrangement joins TRBV4-2 to TRBJ2-1, with TRBD2 matching 16 bases. The CDR3 is 17 residues long. Per germline, CDR1 LGHNA and CDR2 YNFKEQ. Unmatched junction bases numbered 8, after V lost 5 bases and J lost 7 bases. DNA of the CDR3: TGTGCCAGCAGCGGGACTAGCGGGGGGGCGGTTAAAAATGAGCAGTTCTTC. Protein: CASSGTSGGAVKNEQFF.

The CDR3 region is CATSRGGGSNEQFF. The CDR3 DNA is TGTGCCACCAGCAGGGGCGGGGGCTCCAATGAGCAGTTCTTC. The chain carries TRBV15 and TRBJ2-1, with a possible D match to TRBD2 (7 bases). This CDR3 is 14 amino acids long. Germline assignment: CDR1 LNHNV and CDR2 YYDKDF (reference sequence). Trimming took 3 bases from V and 6 from J, leaving 12 bases between them.

The table lists this clone with a count of one. The chain links TRBV14 to TRBJ1-5; no definite D call. The CDR3 loop spans 13 amino acids. The germline gives CDR1 SGHDN, CDR2 FVKESK. The V end lost 2 bases, the J end lost 2 bases, and 4 bases lay between the germline ends. CDR3 sequence (DNA): TGTGCCAGCAGCCAACAGGGCAATCAGCCCCAGCATTTT. Translation: CASSQQGNQPQHF. The entire variable domain, with the rest obtained from reference TRBV14 and TRBJ1-5, is as follows: EAGVTQFPSHSVIEKGQTVTLRCDPISGHDNLYWYRRVMGKEIKFLLHFVKESKQDESGMPNNRFLAERTGGTYSTLKVQPAELEDSGVYFCASSQQGNQPQHFGDGTRLSIL.

The chain couples TRBV5-6 to TRBJ1-4; a possible D gene is TRBD1 (5 bases). Trimming took 0 bases from V and 8 from J, leaving 14 bases between them. The CDR3 has 15 residues. Germline assignment: CDR1 SGHDT and CDR2 YYEEEE. The CDR3 loop is CASSLGNQGWEKLFF. CDR3 sequence (DNA): TGTGCCAGCAGCTTGGGTAACCAGGGTTGGGAAAAACTGTTTTTT.

The chain combines TRBV21-1 with TRBJ1-2. TRBV21-1 is shown as a pseudogene. CDR3 length: 12 amino acids. The CDR3 spells CASSKRRDGYTF. As DNA, the CDR3 is TGTGCCAGCAGCAAAAGAAGGGATGGCTACACCTTC.

The chain employs TRBV18 and TRBJ1-6; tentative D call: TRBD1 (5 bases). The CDR3 consists of 14 residues. V dropped 4 bases and J dropped 5 bases, with 9 bases sitting between them. Germline loops: CDR1 KGHSH, CDR2 LQKENI. The chain's CDR3 is CASSLGADNSPLHF. The CDR3 region has the DNA TGTGCCAGCTCACTCGGGGCCGATAATTCACCCCTCCACTTT.

The rearrangement joins TRBV16 to TRBJ1-4; 10 positions match TRBD1. Germline V gives CDR1 KGHSY, CDR2 FQNENV. This CDR3 is 14 amino acids long. The V and J ends lost 2 bases and 6 bases, in that order; junction bases with no gene match: 0. The DNA for the CDR3 is TGTGCCAGCAGCCAAGGGACAGGGGATGAAAAACTGTTTTTT. Translation: CASSQGTGDEKLFF.